This T cell receptor (beta chain) was sequenced during a study of blood T cell repertoires in COVID-19. Study summary: Both acute and convalescent COVID-19 samples were obtained from the United States, Italy and Spain. PBMCs, B-cell-depleted T cells, or T cells provided the cDNA or gDNA that made up the material.

From germline, CDR1 is LNHDA and CDR2 SQIVND (reference sequence). This CDR3 is built from 15 residues. The V and J ends lost 4 bases and 15 bases, in that order; junction bases with no gene match: 15. Per the original methods: Amplification from reference gene primers served as the basis for estimated nucleated cell counts. The method was immunoSEQ multiplex PCR; TCRdb's version includes in-frame clones alone and lacks a portion of them. The V and J calls and clone size come from that table; D and trimming were worked out from the DNA. The sample lists some 31,000 clones, around nine tenths occurring once.

The chain combines TRBV19 with TRBJ2-1; 10 positions match TRBD2. The sample consisted of peripheral blood. The TCR comes from an older man with active COVID-19. CDR3 residues: CASSTPNYLAGVWFF. The CDR3 DNA reads TGTGCCAGTAGTACCCCGAATTACCTAGCGGGAGTATGGTTCTTC.